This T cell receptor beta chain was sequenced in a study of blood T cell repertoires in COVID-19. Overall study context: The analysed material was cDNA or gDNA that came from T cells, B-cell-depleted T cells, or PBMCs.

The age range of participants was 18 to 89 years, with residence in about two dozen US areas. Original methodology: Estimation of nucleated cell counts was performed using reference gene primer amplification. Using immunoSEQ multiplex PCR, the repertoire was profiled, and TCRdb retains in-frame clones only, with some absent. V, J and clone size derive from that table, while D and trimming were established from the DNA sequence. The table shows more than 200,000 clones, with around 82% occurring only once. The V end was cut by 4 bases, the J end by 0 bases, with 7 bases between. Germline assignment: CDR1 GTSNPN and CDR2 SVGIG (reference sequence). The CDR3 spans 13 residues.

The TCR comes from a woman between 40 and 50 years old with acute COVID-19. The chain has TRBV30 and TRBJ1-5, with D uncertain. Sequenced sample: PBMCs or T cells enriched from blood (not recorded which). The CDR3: CAWNADSNQPQHF. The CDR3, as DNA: TGTGCCTGGAACGCAGATAGCAATCAGCCCCAGCATTTT. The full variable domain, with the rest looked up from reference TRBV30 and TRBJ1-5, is SQTIHQWPATLVQPVGSPLSLECTVEGTSNPNLYWYRQAAGRGLQLLFYSVGIGQISSEVPQNLSASRPQDRQFILSSKKLLLSDSGFYLCAWNADSNQPQHFGDGTRLSIL.